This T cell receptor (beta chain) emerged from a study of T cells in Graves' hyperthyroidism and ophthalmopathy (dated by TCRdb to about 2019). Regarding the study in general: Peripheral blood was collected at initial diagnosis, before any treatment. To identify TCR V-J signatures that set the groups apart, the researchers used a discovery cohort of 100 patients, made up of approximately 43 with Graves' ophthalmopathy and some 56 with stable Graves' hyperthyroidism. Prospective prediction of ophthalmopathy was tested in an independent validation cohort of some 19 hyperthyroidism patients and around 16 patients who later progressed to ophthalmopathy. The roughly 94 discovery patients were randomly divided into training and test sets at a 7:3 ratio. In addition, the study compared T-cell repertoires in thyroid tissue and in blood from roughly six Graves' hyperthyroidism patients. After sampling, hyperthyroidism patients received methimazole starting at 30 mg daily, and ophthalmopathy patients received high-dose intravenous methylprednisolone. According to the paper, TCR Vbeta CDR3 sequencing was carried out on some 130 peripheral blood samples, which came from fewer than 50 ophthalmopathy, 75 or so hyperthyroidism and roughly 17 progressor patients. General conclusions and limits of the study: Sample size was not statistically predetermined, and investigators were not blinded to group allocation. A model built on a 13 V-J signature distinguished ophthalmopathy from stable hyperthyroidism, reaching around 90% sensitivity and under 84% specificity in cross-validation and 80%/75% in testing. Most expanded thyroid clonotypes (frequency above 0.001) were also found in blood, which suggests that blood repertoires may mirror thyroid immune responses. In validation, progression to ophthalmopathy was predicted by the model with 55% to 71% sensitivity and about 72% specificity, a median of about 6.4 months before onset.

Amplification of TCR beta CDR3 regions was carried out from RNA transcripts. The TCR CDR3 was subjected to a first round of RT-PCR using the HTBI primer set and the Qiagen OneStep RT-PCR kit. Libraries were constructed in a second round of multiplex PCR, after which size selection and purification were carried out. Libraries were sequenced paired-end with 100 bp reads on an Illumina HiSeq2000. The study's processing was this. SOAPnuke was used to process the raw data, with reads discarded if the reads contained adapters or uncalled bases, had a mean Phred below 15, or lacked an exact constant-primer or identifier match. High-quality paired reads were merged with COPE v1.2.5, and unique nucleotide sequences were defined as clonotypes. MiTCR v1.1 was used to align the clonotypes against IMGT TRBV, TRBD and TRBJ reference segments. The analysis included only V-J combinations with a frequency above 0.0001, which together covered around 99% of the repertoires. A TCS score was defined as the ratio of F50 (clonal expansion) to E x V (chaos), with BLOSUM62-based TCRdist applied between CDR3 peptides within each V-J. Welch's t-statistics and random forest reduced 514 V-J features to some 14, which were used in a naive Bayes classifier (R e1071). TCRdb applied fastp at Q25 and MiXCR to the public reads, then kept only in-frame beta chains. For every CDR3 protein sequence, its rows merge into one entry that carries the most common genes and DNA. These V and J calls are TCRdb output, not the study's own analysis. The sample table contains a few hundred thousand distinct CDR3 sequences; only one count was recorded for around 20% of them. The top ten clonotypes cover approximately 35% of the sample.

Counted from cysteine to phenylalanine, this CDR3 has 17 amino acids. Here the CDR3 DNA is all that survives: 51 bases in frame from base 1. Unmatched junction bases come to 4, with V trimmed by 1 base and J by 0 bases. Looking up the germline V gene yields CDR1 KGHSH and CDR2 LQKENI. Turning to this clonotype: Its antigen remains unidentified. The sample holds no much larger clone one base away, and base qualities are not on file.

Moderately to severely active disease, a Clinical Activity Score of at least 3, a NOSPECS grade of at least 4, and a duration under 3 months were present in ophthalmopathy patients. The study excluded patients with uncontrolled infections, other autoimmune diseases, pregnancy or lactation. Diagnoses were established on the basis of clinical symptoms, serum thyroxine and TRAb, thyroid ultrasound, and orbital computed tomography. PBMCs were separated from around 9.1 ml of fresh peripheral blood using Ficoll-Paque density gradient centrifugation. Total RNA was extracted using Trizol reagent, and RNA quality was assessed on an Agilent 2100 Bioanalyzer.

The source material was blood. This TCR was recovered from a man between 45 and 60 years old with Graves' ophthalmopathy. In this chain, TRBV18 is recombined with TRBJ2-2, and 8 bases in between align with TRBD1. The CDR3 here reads CASSPRPTGANTGELFF. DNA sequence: TGTGCCAGCTCACCACGCCCGACAGGGGCGAACACCGGGGAGCTGTTTTTT.